The T cell receptor (beta chain) described here comes from a study of shared clonotypes between healthy human individuals. Trimming left V 2 bases short and J 5 bases short, with 16 bases between. Germline V lookup: CDR1 SGHDN, CDR2 FVKESK. The CDR3 covers 16 residues. This clone appeared a single time. Its matching antigen is unknown. The naive CD8 fraction comprised CD45RO-negative cells positively selected for CCR7 and excluded terminally differentiated effector memory CD45RA+ cells. Overall study findings and caveats: Estimated clonotype richness was generally higher in naive than memory subsets.

The data were produced by immunoSEQ multiplex PCR, yet TCRdb's version contains in-frame clones alone and is incomplete. The data contain more than 2 million clones, about 93% of them singletons. Material for sequencing was naive CD8+ T cells from PBMCs. The chain joins TRBV14 to TRBJ2-1; TRBD2 might be the D (6 bases). The sequence was collected from a man younger than 35 in good health. Some clones in this sample may be carry-over from other donors' samples. In nucleotides, the CDR3 is TGTGCCAGCAGCCAAATCGGTACCGCGGGAAACAATGAGCAGTTCTTC. Protein sequence: CASSQIGTAGNNEQFF.